This T cell receptor (beta chain) was retrieved from a study of cytomegalovirus exposure and HLA in healthy donors. Study-level points and caveats: A later analysis found most CMV-associated TCR beta chains apparently HLA-restricted. In a later analysis, specific HLA alleles were associated with 15,000 to 20,000 TCR beta sequences at a 0.05 false discovery rate. It was 164 TCR beta chains that were listed as cytomegalovirus-associated.

Primers for the PCR totalled 60 Vbeta and 13 Jbeta. Libraries were prepared by immunoSEQ multiplex PCR; TCRdb keeps only in-frame clonotypes and omits some of them. The data hold roughly 230,000 clones, with around 90% observed a single time. As for this clone: Its cognate antigen is unknown.

Germline lookup yields CDR1 SGHTA and CDR2 FQGNSA. The CDR3 sequence is 12 residues long. The V end lost 3 bases, the J end lost 9 bases, and 9 bases lay between the germline ends. The chain combines TRBV7-2 with TRBJ2-1; D is undetermined. The clonotype originates from a girl aged 2-10 years in good health and CMV-seronegative. Input material: PBMCs. CDR3 residues: CASSFNYGEQFF. The CDR3 DNA sequence: TGTGCCAGCAGCTTCAACTACGGTGAGCAGTTCTTC.